This T cell receptor beta chain was profiled in a study of cytomegalovirus exposure and HLA in healthy donors. The study, taken as a whole, reports: Most subjects had HLA-A and HLA-B alleles reportedly predicted accurately by TCR beta sequences. Later analysis identified a missense DCLRE1C variant that was linked to TCR beta V- and J-gene trimming. Earlier findings revealed that most TCR beta V segments proved productive either about 87% or about 30% of the time. Several of the most significant clusters appeared linked to common viral pathogens, based on a later analysis.

As to this clone: Its antigen is undetermined.

With 60 Vbeta and 13 Jbeta primers, the PCR was carried out. Produced via immunoSEQ multiplex PCR; TCRdb's table is partial and in-frame only. Of about 210,000 clones listed, roughly four fifths are singletons. What was sequenced was PBMCs. This sequence originates from a woman between 50 and 59 years old in good health and CMV-seropositive.

CDR3: CASSFLIGGTEAFF. The CDR3 bases are TGTGCCAGCAGTTTTCTTATCGGTGGCACTGAAGCTTTCTTT. The chain employs TRBV28 and TRBJ1-1; no firm D call. There are 14 residues in the CDR3. Germline CDR1 reads MDHEN; CDR2 reads SYDVKM. Between the trimmed V and J ends, which lost 3 bases and 4 bases, there was a span of 12 bases.